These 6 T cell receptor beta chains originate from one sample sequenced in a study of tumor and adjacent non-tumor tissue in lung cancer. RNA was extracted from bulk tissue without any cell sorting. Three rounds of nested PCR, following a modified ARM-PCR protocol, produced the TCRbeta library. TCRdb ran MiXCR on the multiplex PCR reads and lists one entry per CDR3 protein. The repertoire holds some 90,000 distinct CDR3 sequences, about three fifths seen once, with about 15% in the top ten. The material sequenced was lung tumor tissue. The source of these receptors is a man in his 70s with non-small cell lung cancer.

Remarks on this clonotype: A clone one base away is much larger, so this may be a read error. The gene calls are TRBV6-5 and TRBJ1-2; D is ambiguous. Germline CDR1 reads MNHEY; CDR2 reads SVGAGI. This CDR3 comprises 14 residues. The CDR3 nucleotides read TGTGTCAGCAGTTACTCGTCGGCTCGCTATGGCTACACCTTC. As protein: CVSSYSSARYGYTF.

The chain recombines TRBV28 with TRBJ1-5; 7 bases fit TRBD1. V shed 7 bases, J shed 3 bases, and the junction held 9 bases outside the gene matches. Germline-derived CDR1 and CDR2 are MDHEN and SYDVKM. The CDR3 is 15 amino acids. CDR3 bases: TGTGCCAGCAACACACCGGGACAGTACAATCAGCCCCAGCATTTT. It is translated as CASNTPGQYNQPQHF.

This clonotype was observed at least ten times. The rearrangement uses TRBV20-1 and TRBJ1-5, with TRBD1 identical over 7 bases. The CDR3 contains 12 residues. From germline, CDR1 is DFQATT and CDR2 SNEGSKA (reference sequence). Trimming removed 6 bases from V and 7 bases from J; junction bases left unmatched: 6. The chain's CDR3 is CSAQTGSQPQHF. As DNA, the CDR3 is TGCAGTGCCCAGACAGGGTCACAGCCCCAGCATTTT.

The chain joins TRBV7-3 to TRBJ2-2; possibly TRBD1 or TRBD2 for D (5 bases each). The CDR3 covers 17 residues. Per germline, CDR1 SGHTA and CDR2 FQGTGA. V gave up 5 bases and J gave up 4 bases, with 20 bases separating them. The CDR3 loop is CASSPHSGGGGTGELFF. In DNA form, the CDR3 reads TGTGCCAGCAGCCCCCATAGTGGGGGTGGCGGCACCGGGGAGCTGTTTTTT.

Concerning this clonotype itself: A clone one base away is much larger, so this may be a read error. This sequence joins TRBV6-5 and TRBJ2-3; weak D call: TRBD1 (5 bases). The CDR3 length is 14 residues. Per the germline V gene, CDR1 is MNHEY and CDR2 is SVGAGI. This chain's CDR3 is CAISYSVTANTQYF. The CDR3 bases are TGTGCCATCAGTTACTCGGTGACAGCGAATACGCAGTATTTT.

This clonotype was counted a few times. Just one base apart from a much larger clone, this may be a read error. The CDR3 coding sequence is TGTGCCAGCATCCAACAGGGCATTGAAGCTTTCTTT. As protein: CASIQQGIEAFF. V is TRBV12-3 or TRBV12-4 and J is TRBJ1-1, with D possibly TRBD1 on 6 matching bases. V was cut by 7 bases and J by 7 bases, with 13 bases left in between. The CDR3 loop spans 12 amino acids.